The TCR beta chain under discussion was sequenced for a study of shared clonotypes between healthy human individuals. Donors comprised only Caucasian adults living in Nashville, Tennessee. The CDR3 covers 16 residues. Germline CDR1 reads SGHRS; CDR2 reads YFSETQ. Deletions cut 2 bases from V and 0 bases from J, with 12 bases between. Only in-frame clones appear in the TCRdb table, and some are missing; sequencing was by immunoSEQ multiplex PCR. The repertoire holds approximately 2.3 million clones, with over 90% as singletons. Study observations and caveats: About 5% was the fraction of naive CD4 clonotypes found shared across a few donors. Clonotypes shared by all four sorted-subset donors had higher generation probabilities than non-shared clonotypes. The represented genetic and exposure-history diversity was limited by the small number of donors.

Points on this clone: Its antigen is undetermined. The sample contains more than one DNA sequence encoding this CDR3.

The specimen was naive CD4+ T cells from PBMCs. The subset is: CD45RA+ positively selected. The receptor was derived from a man in his late teens or twenties in good health. Some clones in this sample may be carry-over from other donors' samples. V and J are TRBV5-1 and TRBJ2-1; TRBD1 might be the D (5 bases). The CDR3 bases are TGCGCCAGCAGCTTCCAGACAGCAAGCTCCTACAATGAGCAGTTCTTC. This translates into CASSFQTASSYNEQFF.